The 2 T cell receptor beta chains presented below share a single source sample, sequenced in a study of PD-1 blockade in classical Hodgkin lymphoma. Produced via immunoSEQ multiplex PCR; TCRdb's table is partial and in-frame only. The sample records about 11,000 clones, more than 75% being singletons. The patients all showed relapse after autologous stem cell transplantation, while their brentuximab vedotin exposure varied. Sequenced material: peripheral blood mononuclear cells (PBMCs), taken at baseline. These receptors came from a human donor with classical Hodgkin lymphoma.

This clone was seen once. The rearrangement joins TRBV7-8 to TRBJ2-5; tentative D call: TRBD1 (6 bases). V lost 4 bases and J 2 bases, leaving 20 bases between the germline ends. CDR1 and CDR2 from the germline V gene are SGHVS and FQNEAQ. The CDR3 length is 17 residues. The CDR3 nucleotides read TGTGCCAGCAGCTCTACTGGGCAGGGGTCCTGGCAAGAGACCCAGTACTTC. This translates into CASSSTGQGSWQETQYF.

Note on this clone: Relative to the germline gene, one junction end is altered; a read error may explain this. The chain carries TRBV15 and TRBJ1-1; D is perhaps TRBD1 (6 bases). Germline V CDR1 and CDR2: LNHNV, YYDKDF (reference sequence). This CDR3 region has 14 residues. Here the CDR3 reads CATSKAGQFTKAFF. CDR3 nucleotides: TGTGCCACCAGCAAGGCGGGACAATTCACTAAAGCTTTCTTT. The full variable domain, in which reference TRBV15 and TRBJ1-1 provide the parts outside the CDR3, is DAMVIQNPRYQVTQFGKPVTLSCSQTLNHNVMYWYQQKSSQAPKLLFHYYDKDFNNEADTPDNFQSRRPNTSFCFLDIRSPGLGDTAMYLCATSKAGQFTKAFFGQGTRLTVV.